This TCR beta chain was found in a study of blood T cell repertoires in COVID-19. In the study overall: Specimens from acute and convalescent COVID-19 originated in the United States, Italy and Spain. Sources were T cells, B-cell-depleted T cells, or PBMCs; the material itself was cDNA or gDNA.

As originally analysed: Amplifying reference gene primers gave estimates of nucleated cell counts. Method: immunoSEQ multiplex PCR; TCRdb's copy keeps in-frame clones and lacks some. That table is the source of V, J and clone size, and D and trimming were worked out from the DNA. Of 55,000 to 80,000 clones listed, about four fifths are singletons. Sequencing was carried out using peripheral blood. The clonotype was recovered from a man between 65 and 79 years old with acute or convalescent COVID-19.

The CDR3 DNA follows: TGCGCCAGCAGCTTGGCGGGGACAGTAATGAACACTGAAGCTTTCTTT. Translation gives CASSLAGTVMNTEAFF. The V call is TRBV5-1, the J call TRBJ1-1; 7 positions match TRBD1. Germline loops: CDR1 SGHRS, CDR2 YFSETQ. CDR3 size: 16 residues. After removal of 0 bases from V and 0 bases from J, the junction contained 5 bases not matched to a gene.